This TCR beta chain derives from a study of cytomegalovirus exposure and HLA in healthy donors. Study findings and constraints: Apparent HLA restriction characterized most CMV-associated TCR beta chains in a later analysis. Reports state that TCR beta sequences accurately predicted most subjects' HLA-A and HLA-B alleles. TCR sequences were mostly rare, though some public TCRs occurred in many donors. CMV serostatus was the sole immune exposure data available.

This CDR3 is 16 amino acids long. Germline-derived CDR1 and CDR2 are LNHNV and YYDKDF (reference sequence). V was pared by 1 base and J by 7 bases, with 8 bases of the junction left unmatched. This PCR relied on a set of 60 Vbeta primers and 13 Jbeta primers. Profiling relied on immunoSEQ multiplex PCR, and the TCRdb table lists in-frame clones only, not all of them. The sample holds about 150,000 clones, about 79% seen once. About this clone: Its specificity is not known.

This rearrangement joins TRBV15 to TRBJ1-4, with 8 nucleotides matching TRBD1. The TCR originated in a male donor in good health and CMV-seronegative. The sequenced material came from PBMCs. The DNA of the CDR3 is TGTGCCACCAGCAGAGGTTCAGGGGGCGTAAGTGAAAAACTGTTTTTT. Residues: CATSRGSGGVSEKLFF.